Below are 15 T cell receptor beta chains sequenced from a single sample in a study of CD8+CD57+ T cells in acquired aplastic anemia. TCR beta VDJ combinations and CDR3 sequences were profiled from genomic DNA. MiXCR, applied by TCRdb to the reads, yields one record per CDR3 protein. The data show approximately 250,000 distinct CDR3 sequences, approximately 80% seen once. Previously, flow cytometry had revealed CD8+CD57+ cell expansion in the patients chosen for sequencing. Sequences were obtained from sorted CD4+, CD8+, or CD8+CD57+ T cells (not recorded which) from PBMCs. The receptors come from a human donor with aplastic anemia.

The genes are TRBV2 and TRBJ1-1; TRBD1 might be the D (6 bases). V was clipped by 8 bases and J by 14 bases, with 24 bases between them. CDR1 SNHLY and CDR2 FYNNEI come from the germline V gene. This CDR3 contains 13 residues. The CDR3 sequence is CASAQGGRAQFFF. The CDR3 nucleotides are TGTGCCAGCGCACAAGGGGGGCGCGCGCAGTTCTTCTTT.

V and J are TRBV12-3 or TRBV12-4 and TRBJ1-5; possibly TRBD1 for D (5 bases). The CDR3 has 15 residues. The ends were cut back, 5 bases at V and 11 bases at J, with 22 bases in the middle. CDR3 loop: CASSPGPPQSISQHF. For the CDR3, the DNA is TGTGCCAGCAGTCCGGGACCCCCTCAATCTATATCCCAGCATTTT.

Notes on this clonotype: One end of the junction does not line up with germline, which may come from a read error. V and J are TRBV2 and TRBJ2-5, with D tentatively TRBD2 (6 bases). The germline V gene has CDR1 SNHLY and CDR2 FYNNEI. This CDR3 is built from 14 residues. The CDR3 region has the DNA TGTGCCACCAGCAGGGTGAGCGGGCCAGAGACCCAGTCCTTC. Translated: CATSRVSGPETQSF.

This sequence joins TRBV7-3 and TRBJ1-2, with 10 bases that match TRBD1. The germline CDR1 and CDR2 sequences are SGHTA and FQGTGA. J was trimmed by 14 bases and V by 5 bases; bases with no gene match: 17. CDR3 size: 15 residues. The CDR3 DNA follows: TGTGCCAGCAGCGGGACAGGGGCGTCTAGGGAGACCCAGACCTTC. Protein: CASSGTGASRETQTF.

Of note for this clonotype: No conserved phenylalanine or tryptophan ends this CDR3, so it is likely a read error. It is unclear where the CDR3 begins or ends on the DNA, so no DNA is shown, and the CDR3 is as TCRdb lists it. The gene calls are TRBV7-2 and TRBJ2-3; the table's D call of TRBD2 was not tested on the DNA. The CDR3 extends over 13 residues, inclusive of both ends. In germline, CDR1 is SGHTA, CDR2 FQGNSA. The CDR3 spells CASSNGRRAQETQ.

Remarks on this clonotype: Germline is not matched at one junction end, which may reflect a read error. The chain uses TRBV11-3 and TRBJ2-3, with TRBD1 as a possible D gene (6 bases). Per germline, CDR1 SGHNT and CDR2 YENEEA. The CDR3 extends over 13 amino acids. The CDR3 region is CAGSLELTGTQYF. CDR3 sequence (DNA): TGTGCCGGCAGCTTGGAGCTGACAGGTACGCAGTATTTT.

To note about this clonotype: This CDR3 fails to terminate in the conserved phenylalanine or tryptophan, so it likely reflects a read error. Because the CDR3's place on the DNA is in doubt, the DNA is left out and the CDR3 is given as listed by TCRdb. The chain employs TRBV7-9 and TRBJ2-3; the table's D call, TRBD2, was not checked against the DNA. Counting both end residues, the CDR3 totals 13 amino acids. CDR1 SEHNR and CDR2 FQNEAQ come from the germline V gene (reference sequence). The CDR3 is CASSFQRTGRHYE.

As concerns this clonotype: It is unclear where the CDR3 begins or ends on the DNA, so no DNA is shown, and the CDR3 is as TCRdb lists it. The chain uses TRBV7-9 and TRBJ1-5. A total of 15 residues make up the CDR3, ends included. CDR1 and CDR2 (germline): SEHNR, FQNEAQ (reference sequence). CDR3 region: CASSLGETQYFGPHF.

CDR3 in amino acids: CASSLGLAAYNEPFF. DNA for the CDR3: TGTGCCAGCAGCCTAGGACTAGCGGCGTACAATGAGCCTTTCTTT. This chain joins TRBV14 and TRBJ1-1; unclear D gene. CDR1 and CDR2 (germline): SGHDN, FVKESK. This CDR3 is built from 15 residues. Trimming cost V 4 bases and J 12 bases, with 24 bases left between them. Using reference TRBV14 and TRBJ1-1 for the parts outside the CDR3, the full variable domain is EAGVTQFPSHSVIEKGQTVTLRCDPISGHDNLYWYRRVMGKEIKFLLHFVKESKQDESGMPNNRFLAERTGGTYSTLKVQPAELEDSGVYFCASSLGLAAYNEPFFGQGTRLTVV.

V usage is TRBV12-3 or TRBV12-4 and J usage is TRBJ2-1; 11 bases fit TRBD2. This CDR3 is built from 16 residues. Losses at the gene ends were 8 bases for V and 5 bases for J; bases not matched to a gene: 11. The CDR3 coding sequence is TGTGCCAGCGGAAATACGACTAGCGGGACCGACAATGAGCAGTTCTTC. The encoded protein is CASGNTTSGTDNEQFF.

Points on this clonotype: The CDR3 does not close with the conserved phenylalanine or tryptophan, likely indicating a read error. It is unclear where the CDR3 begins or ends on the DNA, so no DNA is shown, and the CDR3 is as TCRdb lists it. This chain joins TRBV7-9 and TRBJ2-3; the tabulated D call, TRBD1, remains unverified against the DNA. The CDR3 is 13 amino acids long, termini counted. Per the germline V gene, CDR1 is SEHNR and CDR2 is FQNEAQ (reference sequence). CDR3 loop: CASGDGGTGRRDL.

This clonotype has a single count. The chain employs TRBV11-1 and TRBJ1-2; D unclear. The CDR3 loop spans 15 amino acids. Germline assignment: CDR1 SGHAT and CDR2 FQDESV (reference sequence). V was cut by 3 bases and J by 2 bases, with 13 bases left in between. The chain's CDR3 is CASSFQQSANYGYTF. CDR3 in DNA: TGTGCCAGCAGCTTTCAACAGAGCGCAAACTATGGCTACACCTTC.

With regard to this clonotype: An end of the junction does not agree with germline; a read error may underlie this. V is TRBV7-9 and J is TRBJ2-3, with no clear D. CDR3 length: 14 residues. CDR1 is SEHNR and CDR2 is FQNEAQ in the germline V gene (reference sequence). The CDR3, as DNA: TGCGCCAGCAGCCAAGCCCTTGCAGGTGGCTACAAGTTCTTT. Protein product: CASSQALAGGYKFF.

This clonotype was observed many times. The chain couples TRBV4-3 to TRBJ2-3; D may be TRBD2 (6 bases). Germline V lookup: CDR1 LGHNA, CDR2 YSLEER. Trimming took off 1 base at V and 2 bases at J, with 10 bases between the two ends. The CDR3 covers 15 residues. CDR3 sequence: CASSQVGGYTDTQYF. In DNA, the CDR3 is TGCGCCAGCAGCCAAGTGGGGGGATACACAGATACGCAGTATTTT.

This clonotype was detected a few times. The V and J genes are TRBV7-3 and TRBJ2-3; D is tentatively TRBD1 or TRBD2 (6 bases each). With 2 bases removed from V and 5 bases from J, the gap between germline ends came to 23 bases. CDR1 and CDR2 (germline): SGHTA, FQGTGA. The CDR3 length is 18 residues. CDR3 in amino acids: CASSLLVRGTKLGDTQYF. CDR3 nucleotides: TGTGCCAGCAGCTTACTGGTTCGGGGGACAAAGCTGGGAGATACGCAGTATTTT. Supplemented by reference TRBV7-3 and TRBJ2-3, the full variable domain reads GAGVSQTPSNKVTEKGKYVELRCDPISGHTALYWYRQSLGQGPEFLIYFQGTGAADDSGLPNDRFFAVRPEGSVSTLKIQRTERGDSAVYLCASSLLVRGTKLGDTQYFGPGTRLTVL.